This section outlines one TCR beta chain sequence together with its context. An end of the junction differs from the germline gene, which may be a read error. These data originate in a study of blood T cell repertoires in COVID-19. The CDR3 sequence is 15 residues long. The germline V gene encodes CDR1 MNHEY and CDR2 SVGAGI. In the original processing: From reference gene primer amplification, estimates of nucleated cell counts were derived. Profiled with immunoSEQ multiplex PCR; TCRdb holds only in-frame clones, not every one. D and trimming come from the DNA, and the V and J calls and clone size come from that table. The table has hundreds of thousands of clones, approximately 80% seen once.

The V gene is TRBV6-5, the J gene TRBJ1-2; the match to TRBD1 covers 8 bases. The TCR originated in a man under 40 with acute COVID-19. Source material: PBMCs or T cells enriched from blood (not recorded which). The CDR3 sequence: CASSHSPTGDHGYTF. DNA for the CDR3: TGTGCCAGCAGTCACTCCCCGACAGGGGATCATGGCTACACCTTC.